This T cell receptor (beta chain) was documented in a study of cytomegalovirus exposure and HLA in healthy donors. Study information: Tens of millions of unique TCRs from HLA-typed donors were held in an early release of data.

Germline loops: CDR1 SGHTA, CDR2 FQGNSA. The CDR3 runs to 14 residues. Donors showed nominal health when sampled, although they likely had unrecorded immune exposures. The PCR contained 60 Vbeta and 13 Jbeta primers. Measured with immunoSEQ multiplex PCR; TCRdb has only the in-frame clones, and not every one. The sample records over 95,000 clones, roughly 82% being singletons. Whole-study findings and limits: Associated with cytomegalovirus, according to the listing, were around 170 TCR beta chains. With later analysis, a missense DCLRE1C variant became linked to TCR beta V- and J-gene trimming.

In the case of this clone: Its antigen is unidentified.

The receptor was derived from a man in his forties in good health and CMV-seropositive. The sequenced sample consisted of PBMCs. The gene calls are TRBV7-2 and TRBJ2-5; the match to TRBD1 covers 7 bases. The end of the DNA fits TRBJ2-7 better, so the J call may be wrong. CDR3 in amino acids: CASSLSPGGYEQYF. In DNA, the CDR3 is TGTGCCAGCAGCTTAAGCCCAGGGGGCTACGAGCAGTACTTC.